The source of this T cell receptor (beta chain) is a study of T cell changes during pregnancy in multiple sclerosis. TCRdb keeps only in-frame clones here, not all; method: immunoSEQ multiplex PCR. The table has about 40,000 clones, 90% to 95% seen once; the top ten hold 0.35%. Trimming cost V 11 bases and J 6 bases; bases outside gene matches: 9. The germline V gene has CDR1 MNHEY and CDR2 SVGAGI. The CDR3 is 12 residues long. The rearrangement joins TRBV6-5 to TRBJ2-7; TRBD2 matches at 8 bases. The clonotype was recovered from a female donor with multiple sclerosis, enrolled in a pregnancy study. The sequenced sample was CD4+ T cells from peripheral blood mononuclear cells, obtained after pregnancy. The CDR3 DNA sequence: TGTGCCGCGGGGGGCATTTTGACCGAGCAGTACTTC. This translates into CAAGGILTEQYF.